This T cell receptor (beta chain) was observed in a study of T cells in Graves' hyperthyroidism and ophthalmopathy. Germline values: CDR1 DFQATT, CDR2 SNEGSKA (reference sequence). The CDR3 sequence is 14 residues long. Trimming removed 5 bases from V and 7 bases from J, with 18 bases in between. This clonotype occurred many times. The investigators amplified TCR beta CDR3 regions from RNA transcripts. Researchers ran a first-round RT-PCR on the TCR CDR3 using the HTBI primer set. TCRdb independently ran MiXCR on the multiplex PCR reads; one entry per CDR3 protein. The repertoire holds hundreds of thousands of distinct CDR3 sequences, with roughly 22% as singletons.

Sequencing input: blood. The genes are TRBV20-1 and TRBJ2-1, with D perhaps matching TRBD1 (5 bases). This receptor was obtained from a man younger than 45 with Graves' ophthalmopathy. The CDR3 bases are TGCAGTGCTTTTCTGGGGCATAATTTGAATGAGCAGTTCTTC. Encoded protein: CSAFLGHNLNEQFF.